There are many counts of the clone carrying this T cell receptor (beta chain). Antigen: not known. This entry is derived from a study of response to subunit inactivated influenza vaccine. Trimming removed 1 base at V and 4 bases at J, with 11 bases between. This CDR3 comprises 15 residues. CDR1 and CDR2 from the germline V gene are MGHDK and SYGVNS. From the RT-PCR reads, TCRdb called clonotypes with MiXCR, one entry per CDR3 protein. The sample has under 550,000 distinct CDR3 sequences; approximately 7.8% are singletons. General study findings and limits: Each seasonal influenza vaccination, the authors suggested, recruits few new T cells.

The sample was PBMCs from blood, taken about 24 months after vaccination. The chain couples TRBV25-1 to TRBJ2-1; a possible D gene is TRBD2 (6 bases). The source is a man in his fifties or sixties who received an inactivated influenza vaccine. The CDR3 is CASSEWGTEYNEQFF. In DNA form, the CDR3 reads TGTGCCAGCAGTGAATGGGGGACTGAATACAATGAGCAGTTCTTC.